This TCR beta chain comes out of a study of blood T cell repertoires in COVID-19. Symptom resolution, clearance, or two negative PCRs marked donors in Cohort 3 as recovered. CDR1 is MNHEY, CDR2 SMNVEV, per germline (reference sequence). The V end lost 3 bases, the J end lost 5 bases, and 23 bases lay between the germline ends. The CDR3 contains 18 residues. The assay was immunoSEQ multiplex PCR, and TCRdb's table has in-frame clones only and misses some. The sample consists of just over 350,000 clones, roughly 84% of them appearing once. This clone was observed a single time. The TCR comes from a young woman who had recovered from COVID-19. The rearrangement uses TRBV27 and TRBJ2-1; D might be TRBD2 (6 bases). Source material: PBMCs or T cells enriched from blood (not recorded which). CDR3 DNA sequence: TGTGCCAGCAGTTTCCGACCTCTGGTAGCGGCCCCAAACAATGAGCAGTTCTTC. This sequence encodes CASSFRPLVAAPNNEQFF.